Shown below are 8 T cell receptor beta chains from a single sample sequenced in a study of blood T cell repertoires in COVID-19 (dated by TCRdb to about 2020). The library was built by means of the immunoSEQ multiplex PCR assay. Held by TCRdb, this immuneACCESS table contains in-frame sequences only and omits some clones. Under half of the omission traces to an unresolved V gene where checked; the cause of the rest is unknown. The table for this sample lists more than 300,000 clones; around 92% of them were counted only once. The ten largest clonotypes hold about 8.4% of the sample. The sequenced material came from PBMCs or T cells enriched from blood (not recorded which). These receptors all come from a woman aged 25 to 39 who had recovered from COVID-19.

This clone is a singleton in its sample. In DNA, the CDR3 is TGTGCCAGCAGCCGGCTGACTAGCGGGAACCATTATCCCCCCTACGAGCAGTACTTC. This sequence encodes CASSRLTSGNHYPPYEQYF. The chain couples TRBV14 to TRBJ2-7, with 11 bases aligning to TRBD2. The germline V gene has CDR1 SGHDN and CDR2 FVKESK. This CDR3 is 19 amino acids long. The V segment lost 4 bases and the J segment 2 bases; nucleotides outside the gene matches: 16. The complete variable domain, with remaining parts taken from reference TRBV14 and TRBJ2-7, reads EAGVTQFPSHSVIEKGQTVTLRCDPISGHDNLYWYRRVMGKEIKFLLHFVKESKQDESGMPNNRFLAERTGGTYSTLKVQPAELEDSGVYFCASSRLTSGNHYPPYEQYFGPGTRLTVT.

The V and J genes are TRBV11-2 and TRBJ2-7, with D possibly matching TRBD1 (6 bases). CDR3 length: 14 amino acids. Germline assignment: CDR1 SGHAT and CDR2 FQNNGV. V dropped 1 base and J dropped 3 bases, with 10 bases sitting between them. Here the CDR3 reads CASSLAQGNYEQYF. CDR3 sequence (DNA): TGTGCCAGCAGCTTAGCACAGGGCAACTACGAGCAGTACTTC.

The rearrangement uses TRBV27 and TRBJ1-3; D perhaps matches TRBD1 (5 bases). V was trimmed by 3 bases and J by 0 bases, leaving 12 bases between them. The CDR3 covers 16 residues. Germline CDR1 and CDR2: MNHEY and SMNVEV (reference sequence). CDR3 sequence reads: CASSLEGLGSGNTIYF. CDR3 bases: TGTGCCAGCAGTTTGGAGGGGTTAGGCTCTGGAAACACCATATATTTT.

This clone was seen a few times. This chain joins TRBV7-9 and TRBJ2-1, with 7 bases identical to TRBD1. The CDR3 totals 14 residues. Germline lookup yields CDR1 SEHNR and CDR2 FQNEAQ (reference sequence). After removal of 5 bases from V and 5 bases from J, the junction contained 6 bases not matched to a gene. This CDR3 is CASSLRDSDNEQFF. In DNA form, the CDR3 reads TGTGCCAGCAGCCTTAGGGACAGTGACAATGAGCAGTTCTTC.

The CDR3 nucleotides are TGTGCCAGCAGTTTACTTCCGCGGACGGACTTAAGGAGCTATGGCTACACCTTC. Translating gives CASSLLPRTDLRSYGYTF. The V gene is TRBV27, the J gene TRBJ1-2; D call uncertain. CDR1 and CDR2 (germline): MNHEY, SMNVEV (reference sequence). Trimming pared 2 bases from V and 4 bases from J, leaving 23 bases between. This CDR3 has 18 amino acids.

The J gene is TRBJ1-4, the V gene TRBV9, with D possibly matching TRBD1 (6 bases). CDR1 is SGDLS, CDR2 YYNGEE, per germline. The ends were cut back, 0 bases at V and 5 bases at J, with 14 bases in the middle. CDR3 size: 16 residues. As DNA, the CDR3 is TGTGCCAGCAGCGTAGGGTCGAGACAGGCAAATGAAAAACTGTTTTTT. Translated: CASSVGSRQANEKLFF. Using reference TRBV9 and TRBJ1-4 for the parts outside the CDR3, the full variable domain is DSGVTQTPKHLITATGQRVTLRCSPRSGDLSVYWYQQSLDQGLQFLIQYYNGEERAKGNILERFSAQQFPDLHSELNLSSLELGDSALYFCASSVGSRQANEKLFFGSGTQLSVL.

The chain couples TRBV4-3 to TRBJ2-3; a weak D match, TRBD2 (6 bases). V dropped 0 bases and J dropped 6 bases, with 16 bases sitting between them. This CDR3 contains 16 residues. Germline-derived CDR1 and CDR2 are LGHNA and YSLEER. For the CDR3, the DNA is TGCGCCAGCAGCCAAGAGGGTCGCGGAGGGGTGGATACGCAGTATTTT. It translates to CASSQEGRGGVDTQYF.

The chain employs TRBV5-1 and TRBJ1-1; D is undetermined. The CDR3 is 14 amino acids. With 2 bases removed from V and 1 base from J, the gap between germline ends came to 9 bases. The germline V gene has CDR1 SGHRS and CDR2 YFSETQ. DNA for the CDR3: TGCGCCAGCAGCTTCCCTTCCGGGAACACTGAAGCTTTCTTT. It yields the protein CASSFPSGNTEAFF.